The 29 T cell receptor beta chains below come from one sample, sequenced in a study of tumor and adjacent non-tumor tissue in lung cancer. Three rounds of nested PCR, following a modified ARM-PCR protocol, produced the TCRbeta library. TCRdb re-called the multiplex PCR reads through MiXCR, storing one row per CDR3 protein. Of more than 60,000 distinct CDR3 sequences listed, about three quarters were seen once; the top ten hold approximately 12%. RNA was extracted from bulk tissue without any cell sorting. Material for sequencing was lung tumor tissue. Every receptor here comes from a woman in her fifties or sixties with non-small cell lung cancer.

Regarding this clonotype: This clone may be a read error of a much larger clone one base away. The chain couples TRBV4-2 to TRBJ2-3; unclear D gene. This CDR3 comprises 15 residues. Germline values: CDR1 LGHNA, CDR2 YNFKEQ. Trimming pared 4 bases from V and 6 bases from J, leaving 17 bases between. CDR3 amino acids: CASSPSIVMADTQYF. The CDR3 DNA sequence: TGTGCCAGCAGCCCCTCCATAGTAATGGCGGATACGCAGTATTTT.

Comments on this clonotype: This is likely a read error, given that the CDR3 carries no conserved phenylalanine or tryptophan at its end. No DNA is shown, since the ends of the CDR3 on it are uncertain; the CDR3 is the one TCRdb lists. This chain uses TRBV7-9 with TRBJ1-1; no check of the table's D call, TRBD1, against the DNA was made. Germline lookup yields CDR1 SEHNR and CDR2 FQNEAQ (reference sequence). Including both end residues, the CDR3 is 14 amino acids long. The CDR3 loop is CASSLTGGITEVFI.

Only a few counts were recorded for this clonotype. This rearrangement joins TRBV14 to TRBJ2-7; D unresolved. This CDR3 is 14 amino acids long. Trimming pared 5 bases from V and 3 bases from J, leaving 14 bases between. CDR1 is SGHDN and CDR2 is FVKESK in the germline V gene. The CDR3 coding sequence is TGTGCCAGCAGCTCCCCCGGAATATTCTACGAGCAGTACTTC. This sequence encodes CASSSPGIFYEQYF. Full variable domain (missing parts from reference TRBV14 and TRBJ2-7): EAGVTQFPSHSVIEKGQTVTLRCDPISGHDNLYWYRRVMGKEIKFLLHFVKESKQDESGMPNNRFLAERTGGTYSTLKVQPAELEDSGVYFCASSSPGIFYEQYFGPGTRLTVT.

This clonotype occurred once. This is likely a read error, given that the CDR3 carries no conserved phenylalanine or tryptophan at its end. The limits of the CDR3 on the DNA are not certain, so only TCRdb's listed CDR3 is given. The chain is built from TRBV14 and TRBJ2-7; no DNA check was done on the table's D call, TRBD2. Including both end residues, the CDR3 is 17 amino acids long. Germline values: CDR1 SGHDN, CDR2 FVKESK. The CDR3 here is CASSQGLAGVGSYEHYL.

Details on this clonotype: It may be a read error: a sequence one base away is much more abundant. The V and J genes are TRBV7-9 and TRBJ2-3, with 7 bases lining up with TRBD1. The CDR3 has 17 amino acids. CDR1 and CDR2 (germline): SEHNR, FQNEAQ (reference sequence). CDR3 bases: TGTGCCAGCAGCTCCTCGACAAGGGAACTTTGGACAGGTACGCAGTATTTT. Translation gives CASSSSTRELWTGTQYF. Combining the CDR3 with reference TRBV7-9 and TRBJ2-3 gives the whole variable domain DTGVSQNPRHKITKRGQNVTFRCDPISEHNRLYWYRQTLGQGPEFLTYFQNEAQLEKSRLLSDRFSAERPKGSFSTLEIQRTEQGDSAMYLCASSSSTRELWTGTQYFGPGTRLTVL.

This clonotype was seen only a few times. This could be a read error, since a much larger clone is one nucleotide away. This rearrangement joins TRBV6-4 to TRBJ2-1, with 7 positions matching TRBD2. Germline values: CDR1 MRHNA, CDR2 SNTAGT. CDR3 length: 13 amino acids. With 4 bases clipped from V and 9 bases from J, the junction kept 6 bases outside the gene matches. The DNA of the CDR3 is TGTGCCAGCAGTGGCTCGGCTAGCGGTGAGCAGTTCTTC. It translates to CASSGSASGEQFF.

Of note for this clonotype: An end of the junction differs from the germline gene, which may be a read error. The chain has TRBV29-1 and TRBJ1-1; D gene uncertain. CDR1 is SQVTM and CDR2 is ANQGSEA in the germline V gene. The CDR3 runs 13 residues. CDR3 in amino acids: CSLREEKNTQAFF. CDR3 nucleotides: TGCAGCCTTAGGGAAGAAAAGAACACTCAAGCTTTCTTT.

Of note for this clonotype: One end of the junction is discordant with germline, which a read error may explain. V is TRBV11-2 and J is TRBJ2-5; possible D gene TRBD1, 6 bases. The CDR3 is 16 amino acids. Germline loops: CDR1 SGHAT, CDR2 FQNNGV. The DNA of the CDR3 is TGTGCAAGCAGCTCCCTCTTGGGGTCCCAGGGGGAGACCCAGTACTTC. Amino acids: CASSSLLGSQGETQYF.

Turning to this clonotype: The junction departs from the called germline gene at one end, perhaps through a read error. The chain combines TRBV11-2 with TRBJ2-3; D might be TRBD2 (6 bases). CDR1 and CDR2 (germline): SGHAT, FQNNGV. The CDR3 runs 15 residues. CDR3 coding DNA: TGTGCCAGCAGCTTTTTCCTAGCGATGGCAGATACTCAGTATTTT. Translated, it gives CASSFFLAMADTQYF.

In this sample, this clonotype turned up many times. This chain connects TRBV24-1 to TRBJ1-5; tentatively, D is TRBD1 (5 bases). Between the trimmed V and J ends, which lost 9 bases and 3 bases, there was a span of 14 bases. The CDR3 has 14 amino acids. Germline V gives CDR1 KGHDR, CDR2 SFDVKD. CDR3 residues: CATADDGHNQPQHF. In DNA, the CDR3 is TGTGCCACCGCGGATGACGGACACAATCAGCCCCAGCATTTT.

A note on this clonotype: Germline is not matched at one junction end, which may reflect a read error. This sequence joins TRBV5-4 and TRBJ2-1; D ambiguous. CDR1 SGHNT and CDR2 YYREEE come from the germline V gene (reference sequence). CDR3 length equals 13 residues. This chain's CDR3 is CVSSSPVGNEQFF. As DNA, the CDR3 is TGTGTCAGCAGCTCTCCAGTGGGCAATGAGCAGTTCTTC.

This clonotype was detected many times. The CDR3 bases are TGCGCCAGCAGCTTGGTCGGGTCGGGGGGCTACGAGCAGTACTTC. Translated, it gives CASSLVGSGGYEQYF. This chain uses TRBV5-1 with TRBJ2-7, with 7 bases matching TRBD2. V trimming: 0 bases; J trimming: 3 bases; junction bases outside the gene matches: 6. From germline, CDR1 is SGHRS and CDR2 YFSETQ. The CDR3 has 15 residues.

This chain uses TRBV14 with TRBJ2-1; 9 nucleotides match TRBD2. The V and J ends lost 3 bases and 9 bases, in that order; junction bases with no gene match: 15. This CDR3 spans 17 amino acids. The germline CDR1 and CDR2 sequences are SGHDN and FVKESK. CDR3 DNA sequence: TGTGCCAGCAGCCATGATTCGGCCAGCGGGAGGTTCGGTGAGCAGTTCTTC. Translating it yields CASSHDSASGRFGEQFF.

The rearrangement links TRBV19 to TRBJ1-5, with a weak D call TRBD1 (6 bases). Trimming took 10 bases from V and 4 from J, leaving 20 bases between them. The CDR3 extends over 15 amino acids. CDR1 and CDR2 from the germline V gene are LNHDA and SQIVND (reference sequence). CDR3 nucleotide sequence: TGTGCCAATATATCGGGGGGGCGGTTGAATCAGCCCCAGCATTTT. This sequence encodes CANISGGRLNQPQHF.

The chain uses TRBV6-1 and TRBJ2-7, with 13 bases fitting TRBD2. The CDR3 is 16 amino acids. In germline, CDR1 is MNHNS, CDR2 SASEGT. With V trimmed by 2 bases and J by 8 bases, 9 bases remained unmatched. In DNA, the CDR3 is TGTGCCAGCAGTGAAACTGCTGGGACTAGCGGGGTCAAGCAGTACTTC. The encoded protein is CASSETAGTSGVKQYF.

Regarding this clonotype: One junction end disagrees with the germline gene, perhaps due to a read error. The chain couples TRBV6-1 to TRBJ2-3; possibly TRBD2 for D (6 bases). CDR3 length: 13 residues. The germline V gene encodes CDR1 MNHNS and CDR2 SASEGT. CDR3 region: CATSRGGTDTQYF. DNA for the CDR3: TGTGCCACTTCGCGGGGCGGCACAGATACGCAATATTTT.

Points on this clonotype: One junction end does not reproduce the germline sequence, and a read error may be involved. CDR3 nucleotide sequence: TGCAGTGATAGAGAGACGGGTAGCGGGAGGAATACGCAGTATTTT. It translates to CSDRETGSGRNTQYF. This chain links TRBV20-1 with TRBJ2-3; 10 bases match TRBD2. CDR3 length: 15 residues. CDR1 is DFQATT and CDR2 is SNEGSKA in the germline V gene (reference sequence).

The V gene is TRBV6-5, the J gene TRBJ1-2; no clear D gene. V was clipped by 9 bases and J by 2 bases, with 10 bases between them. The CDR3 has 12 residues. Germline-derived CDR1 and CDR2 are MNHEY and SVGAGI. In nucleotides, the CDR3 is TGTGCCAGTCTGAGGGCGAACTATGGCTACACCTTC. Its protein product is CASLRANYGYTF.

J is TRBJ2-3 and V is TRBV6-1; D could derive from TRBD1 or TRBD2 (5 bases each). The germline V gene encodes CDR1 MNHNS and CDR2 SASEGT. The CDR3 is made up of 12 amino acids. V lost 8 bases and J 1 base, leaving 7 bases between the germline ends. The CDR3 loop is CASVGGTDTQYF. Written as DNA, the CDR3 is TGTGCCAGCGTGGGGGGCACAGATACGCAGTATTTT.

Only a few counts were recorded for this clonotype. A much larger clone is a single base away; this may be a read error. The rearrangement joins TRBV28 to TRBJ2-7, with 7 bases lining up with TRBD1. The CDR3 length is 11 residues. The junction had 9 bases not matched to a gene; V was cut back by 7 bases and J by 12 bases. The V gene's germline CDR1 is MDHEN and CDR2 SYDVKM. CDR3 DNA: TGTGCCAGCACGAGGGGGCCACTCGCGTACTTC. Residues: CASTRGPLAYF.

Points on this clonotype: Mismatch with germline at one junction end may stem from a read error. The J gene is TRBJ1-6, the V gene TRBV5-6; no clear D gene. This CDR3 contains 13 residues. The germline V gene has CDR1 SGHDT and CDR2 YYEEEE. The CDR3 protein is CASSSQVESLLHF. CDR3 coding DNA: TGTGCCAGCAGCTCGCAGGTGGAATCACTCCTCCATTTT.

The chain uses TRBV20-1 and TRBJ2-7; maybe TRBD1 (8 bases). There are 16 residues in the CDR3. Germline CDR1 is DFQATT and CDR2 is SNEGSKA (reference sequence). Trimming pared 1 base from V and 0 bases from J, leaving 16 bases between. This chain's CDR3 is CSARGLQGGDSYEQYF. Written as DNA, the CDR3 is TGCAGTGCTAGAGGGTTACAGGGGGGGGACTCCTACGAGCAGTACTTC.

The sample holds many counts of this clonotype. The V call is TRBV5-1, the J call TRBJ2-2; a weak D match, TRBD1 (5 bases). The V gene's germline CDR1 is SGHRS and CDR2 YFSETQ. The CDR3 sequence is 17 residues long. V lost 0 bases, J lost 4 bases, and 16 bases lay in between. The CDR3 reads CASSLVHSGAVTGELFF. The CDR3 DNA is TGCGCCAGCAGCTTGGTCCACTCTGGGGCCGTCACCGGGGAGCTGTTTTTT.

Many counts were recorded for this clonotype. This chain links TRBV7-9 with TRBJ2-1; unclear D gene. The CDR3 runs to 13 residues. Trimming shortened V by 5 bases and J by 6 bases, and 11 bases separated the two germline ends. Germline V gives CDR1 SEHNR, CDR2 FQNEAQ (reference sequence). Here the CDR3 DNA reads TGTGCCAGCAGCAGCGACCAGAGCAATGAGCAGTTCTTC. Translated, it gives CASSSDQSNEQFF.

Remarks on this clonotype: The junction departs from germline at one end; a sequencing error may be responsible. The genes are TRBV4-2 and TRBJ2-1; 7 positions match TRBD2. This CDR3 is built from 14 residues. Germline CDR1 is LGHNA and CDR2 is YNFKEQ. The CDR3 coding sequence is TGTGCAAGCAGCGGGGCTCTGGACAACAATGAGCAGTTCTTC. This translates into CASSGALDNNEQFF.

The chain couples TRBV4-2 to TRBJ2-3; the match to TRBD2 covers 8 bases. Germline lookup yields CDR1 LGHNA and CDR2 YNFKEQ. V lost 4 bases, J lost 2 bases, and 20 bases stayed unmatched. The CDR3 covers 20 residues. CDR3: CASSPTPGLDGGSDTDTQYF. DNA for the CDR3: TGTGCCAGCAGCCCTACTCCGGGACTAGATGGAGGGTCTGACACAGATACGCAGTATTTT.

J is TRBJ1-6 and V is TRBV5-1; TRBD1 agrees at 7 bases. V lost 4 bases to trimming and J lost 13 bases; unmatched junction nucleotides: 11. The CDR3 has 14 residues. CDR1 is SGHRS and CDR2 is YFSETQ in the germline V gene. CDR3 DNA: TGCGCCAGCAGCCCTGGACAGGATAGAGAGCCCCTCCACTTT. Translated: CASSPGQDREPLHF.

The chain is built from TRBV4-1 and TRBJ2-2, with 9 bases lining up with TRBD2. CDR1 is MGHRA, CDR2 YSYEKL, per germline. The CDR3 is made up of 16 amino acids. V lost 4 bases and J lost 9; bases outside the gene matches: 12. The CDR3 here is CASSLAGVMGTRELFF. As DNA, the CDR3 is TGCGCCAGCAGCCTAGCGGGAGTTATGGGGACCCGGGAGCTGTTTTTT.

This clonotype has just a few counts. This may come from a read error, since a much larger clone is one base off. The chain recombines TRBV28 with TRBJ1-2; D is perhaps TRBD1 (5 bases). V was trimmed by 10 bases and J by 8 bases, leaving 17 bases between them. This CDR3 region has 12 residues. The germline gives CDR1 MDHEN, CDR2 SYDVKM. In DNA form, the CDR3 reads TGTGCCATCACCGACAGTTCAGGGGGCTACACCTTC. Translated, it gives CAITDSSGGYTF.